Following are 14 T cell receptor beta chains from one sample sequenced in a study of T cell repertoires in cytomegalovirus infection. TCRdb reanalysed the reads using MiXCR and keeps one entry per CDR3 protein. The table records over 250,000 distinct CDR3 sequences, approximately 22% of them present only once. No antigen has been assigned to these receptors. Sequences were derived from cultured PBMCs, sampled from culture after CMV antigen stimulation. These receptor sequences come from a human donor in good health (CMV status not recorded). Some clones in this sample may be carry-over from other donors' samples.

There are a few counts of this clonotype. The rearrangement uses TRBV11-2 and TRBJ2-2; 8 bases align to TRBD2. V was pared by 5 bases and J by 1 base, with 9 bases of the junction left unmatched. The CDR3 totals 17 residues. Per germline, CDR1 SGHAT and CDR2 FQNNGV. The CDR3 loop reads CASSPSMRGVNTGELFF. CDR3 DNA sequence: TGTGCCAGCAGCCCGTCGATGCGGGGGGTGAACACCGGGGAGCTGTTTTTT.

This clonotype was observed many times. The genes are TRBV7-9 and TRBJ2-1; D is uncertain. The germline V gene encodes CDR1 SEHNR and CDR2 FQNEAQ (reference sequence). CDR3 size: 11 residues. Trimming took off 1 base at V and 5 bases at J, with 0 bases between the two ends. CDR3 sequence reads: CASSLDNEQFF. CDR3 in DNA: TGTGCCAGCAGCTTAGACAATGAGCAGTTCTTC.

This clonotype was found a few times. The chain carries TRBV7-2 and TRBJ2-2, with a possible D match to TRBD1 (5 bases). The V end was cut by 6 bases, the J end by 5 bases, with 10 bases between. This CDR3 is 13 amino acids long. Germline loops: CDR1 SGHTA, CDR2 FQGNSA. The CDR3: CASSSRVTGELFF. In nucleotides, the CDR3 is TGTGCCAGCAGTTCCAGGGTAACCGGGGAGCTGTTTTTT.

The V and J genes are TRBV20-1 and TRBJ1-5, with D uncertain. This CDR3 region has 14 residues. V was cut by 1 base and J by 2 bases, with 9 bases left in between. Germline-derived CDR1 and CDR2 are DFQATT and SNEGSKA (reference sequence). The CDR3: CSARARLGNQPQHF. In DNA, the CDR3 is TGCAGTGCTAGAGCGAGGTTGGGCAATCAGCCCCAGCATTTT.

As regards this clonotype: It may be a read error: a sequence one base away is much more abundant. The rearrangement joins TRBV12-5 to TRBJ2-1, with TRBD2 identical over 8 bases. CDR1 is LGHNT and CDR2 is FRNRAP in the germline V gene. The CDR3 is 17 residues long. The trim removed 2 bases at V and 9 bases at J, leaving 15 bases unmatched. DNA for the CDR3: TGTGCTAGTGGTTTGACGCCACCAGCGGGAGTGCCTTTTGAGCAGTTCTTC. Translated, it gives CASGLTPPAGVPFEQFF.

The chain joins TRBV11-2 to TRBJ2-7; the D gene is possibly TRBD2 (6 bases). CDR3 length: 15 amino acids. Germline CDR1 is SGHAT and CDR2 is FQNNGV. Trimming shortened V by 1 base and J by 1 base, and 11 bases separated the two germline ends. The DNA of the CDR3 is TGTGCCAGCAGCTTAGGCCCCGGGACTTCCTACGAGCAGTACGTC. Protein: CASSLGPGTSYEQYV.

The CDR3 DNA reads as TGTGCCAGCAGTTACCAGGGTTCCTACAATGAGCAGTTCTTC. Its translation: CASSYQGSYNEQFF. The chain has TRBV28 and TRBJ2-1; weak D call: TRBD1 (5 bases). The CDR3 covers 14 residues. Trimming removed 4 bases at V and 1 base at J, with 8 bases between. CDR1 MDHEN and CDR2 SYDVKM come from the germline V gene.

V gene TRBV6-2 or TRBV6-3 combines with J gene TRBJ2-7; 9 bases fit TRBD2. V dropped 8 bases and J dropped 3; count of bases not matched to a gene: 5. The germline V gene encodes CDR1 MNHEY and CDR2 SVGEGT. The CDR3 extends over 13 amino acids. For the CDR3, the DNA is TGTGCCAGCCGGACTAGCGAAAACTACGAGCAGTACTTC. Translating gives CASRTSENYEQYF.

A word on this clonotype: A read error may be the cause here, since a much bigger clone is one base away. V is TRBV7-2 and J is TRBJ1-1, with D maybe TRBD1 (6 bases). Germline V gene sequence: CDR1 SGHTA, CDR2 FQGNSA. The CDR3 contains 15 residues. The CDR3 region is CVSSLVGWGHTEAFF. The CDR3 DNA reads TGTGTCAGCAGCTTAGTAGGGTGGGGGCACACTGAAGCTTTCTTT.

The chain joins TRBV12-3 or TRBV12-4 to TRBJ2-5; D gene ambiguous. The length of the CDR3 is 15 residues. V was trimmed by 3 bases and J by 5 bases, leaving 16 bases between them. CDR3 bases: TGTGCCAGCAGTTTGTTATTCGGATCCGTGGAGACCCAGTACTTC. Residues: CASSLLFGSVETQYF.

This clonotype was counted a few times. This chain joins TRBV2 and TRBJ2-7; D uncertain. The germline V gene encodes CDR1 SNHLY and CDR2 FYNNEI. The CDR3 has 12 residues. V was pared by 8 bases and J by 6 bases, with 14 bases between. The CDR3 nucleotides read TGTGCCAGCGCCGTTGGCAGGTCCGAGCAGTACGTC. This translates into CASAVGRSEQYV.

This clonotype was counted only a few times. The CDR3: CASSPFESGGYGYTF. The CDR3 DNA sequence: TGTGCCAGCAGCCCCTTTGAGTCTGGTGGCTATGGCTACACCTTC. The J gene is TRBJ1-2, the V gene TRBV7-6, with no clear D. Germline CDR1 is SGHVS and CDR2 is FNYEAQ. The CDR3 contains 15 residues. The germline V and J ends were trimmed by 5 bases and 4 bases, with 17 bases remaining between them. The full variable domain, rest sourced from reference TRBV7-6 and TRBJ1-2, is GAGVSQSPRYKVTKRGQDVALRCDPISGHVSLYWYRQALGQGPEFLTYFNYEAQQDKSGLPNDRFSAERPEGSISTLTIQRTEQRDSAMYRCASSPFESGGYGYTFGSGTRLTVV.

Worth noting for this clonotype: This could be a read error, since a much larger clone is one nucleotide away. The CDR3 end shows no conserved phenylalanine or tryptophan, and so a read error is likely. The chain links TRBV7-2 to TRBJ2-5, with TRBD1 identical over 11 bases. The CDR3 has 15 residues. CDR1 and CDR2 from the germline V gene are SGHTA and FQGNSA. Trimming cost V 3 bases and J 5 bases; bases outside gene matches: 5. The CDR3 bases are TGTGCCAGCAGCTTGGGACAGGGGGTAGTGGAGACCCAGTACCTC. Encoded protein: CASSLGQGVVETQYL.

This clonotype has a handful of counts. This chain links TRBV7-9 with TRBJ2-7; D is perhaps TRBD2 (5 bases). Germline assignment: CDR1 SEHNR and CDR2 FQNEAQ (reference sequence). The length of the CDR3 is 15 residues. The germline V and J ends were trimmed by 5 bases and 3 bases, with 17 bases remaining between them. This CDR3 is CASSLLKRTFYEQYV. The CDR3 nucleotides read TGTGCCAGCAGCCTCCTTAAACGGACTTTCTACGAGCAGTACGTC.